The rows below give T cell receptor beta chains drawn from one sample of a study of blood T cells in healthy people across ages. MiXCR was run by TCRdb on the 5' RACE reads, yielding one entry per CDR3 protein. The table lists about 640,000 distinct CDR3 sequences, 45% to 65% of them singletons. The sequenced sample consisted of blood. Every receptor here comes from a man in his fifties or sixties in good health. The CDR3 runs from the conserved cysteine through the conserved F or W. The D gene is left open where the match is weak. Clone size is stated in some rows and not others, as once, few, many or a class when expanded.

CDR3nt: TGTGCCAGCAGCCAAGACTTGGTAGATACGCAGTATTTT
CDR3aa: CASSQDLVDTQYF
abundance: few
v_gene: TRBV3-1
d_gene: .
j_gene: TRBJ2-3

CDR3nt: TGCAGTGCTGAAGGGACTAGCGGGGGGGTTTCCTACAATGAGCAGTTCTTC
CDR3aa: CSAEGTSGGVSYNEQFF
abundance: once
v_gene: TRBV20-1
d_gene: TRBD2
j_gene: TRBJ2-1

CDR3nt: TGCAGTGCTAGAGCTCTCCGGGGGGGACTGATGAACACTGAAGCTTTCTTT
CDR3aa: CSARALRGGLMNTEAFF
abundance: .
v_gene: TRBV20-1
d_gene: .
j_gene: TRBJ1-1

CDR3nt: TGTGCCAGCAGCAACCGACAGGGGGACGGCATTCAGTACTTC
CDR3aa: CASSNRQGDGIQYF
abundance: .
v_gene: TRBV7-9
d_gene: TRBD1
j_gene: TRBJ2-4

CDR3nt: TGTGCCAGCAGCGTAGGTCCGGACGGCACAGATACGCAGTATTTT
CDR3aa: CASSVGPDGTDTQYF
abundance: .
v_gene: TRBV9
d_gene: .
j_gene: TRBJ2-3

CDR3nt: TGTGCCAGCAGTAGCGGGAACTATAATTCACCCCTCCACTTT
CDR3aa: CASSSGNYNSPLHF
abundance: .
v_gene: TRBV6-1
d_gene: .
j_gene: TRBJ1-6

CDR3nt: TGTGCCAGCAGCCCAAGCGGGGCCTCCTACAATGAGCAGTACTTC
CDR3aa: CASSPSGASYNEQYF
abundance: .
v_gene: TRBV7-2
d_gene: TRBD2
j_gene: TRBJ2-5

CDR3nt: TGCAGCGTTTACAGGGGAACGGCGGATACTGAAGCTTTCTTT
CDR3aa: CSVYRGTADTEAFF
abundance: .
v_gene: TRBV29-1
d_gene: TRBD1
j_gene: TRBJ1-1

CDR3nt: TGTGCCAGCAGCTTGGGGGGAACACAAGCCTACGAGCAGTACTTC
CDR3aa: CASSLGGTQAYEQYF
abundance: .
v_gene: TRBV7-9
d_gene: .
j_gene: TRBJ2-7

CDR3nt: TGTGCCAGCAGTTATCGGCACAGGCAAGAGACCCAGTACTTC
CDR3aa: CASSYRHRQETQYF
abundance: .
v_gene: TRBV6-5
d_gene: .
j_gene: TRBJ2-5

CDR3nt: TGTGCCATCAGCCTCGGACAGGGGAAGGACGGGTCAAATGAGCAGTACTTC
CDR3aa: CAISLGQGKDGSNEQYF
abundance: .
v_gene: TRBV10-3
d_gene: TRBD1
j_gene: TRBJ2-5

CDR3nt: TGTGCCAGCAGCCCAACAGGGTCGGGTAATGAAAAACTGTTTTTT
CDR3aa: CASSPTGSGNEKLFF
abundance: .
v_gene: TRBV3-1
d_gene: .
j_gene: TRBJ1-4

CDR3nt: TGCAGTGCTAGAGCCCTTGAAAGGGGGTATTCGGGGGAGCAGTACTTC
CDR3aa: CSARALERGYSGEQYF
abundance: .
v_gene: TRBV20-1
d_gene: .
j_gene: TRBJ2-5

CDR3nt: TGTGCCAGCAGTGAGGGGACTAGCAGCACAGATACGCAGTATTTT
CDR3aa: CASSEGTSSTDTQYF
abundance: .
v_gene: TRBV2
d_gene: TRBD2
j_gene: TRBJ2-3

CDR3nt: TGTGCCAGCAGTTACTCTCGGGGGAGCGAGGCCAACGTCCTGACTTTC
CDR3aa: CASSYSRGSEANVLTF
abundance: few
v_gene: TRBV6-6
d_gene: .
j_gene: TRBJ2-6

CDR3nt: TGTGCCAGCAGCCTCCGGACAGGGCTATCCTACGAGCAGTACTTC
CDR3aa: CASSLRTGLSYEQYF
abundance: few
v_gene: TRBV11-2
d_gene: TRBD1
j_gene: TRBJ2-7

CDR3nt: TGTGCCAGCAGCACCGAGGTCGGGGTAACGCAGTATTTT
CDR3aa: CASSTEVGVTQYF
abundance: .
v_gene: TRBV7-9
d_gene: .
j_gene: TRBJ2-3

CDR3nt: TGTGCCAGCAGTTACTCGAAGAAAGCGGCCTACGAGCAGTACTTC
CDR3aa: CASSYSKKAAYEQYF
abundance: once
v_gene: TRBV6-6
d_gene: .
j_gene: TRBJ2-7

CDR3nt: TGTGCCACCAGTGCTTCGGGACAGGGGGTCGGTGAGCAGTTCTTC
CDR3aa: CATSASGQGVGEQFF
abundance: .
v_gene: TRBV24-1
d_gene: TRBD1
j_gene: TRBJ2-1

CDR3nt: TGTGCCAGCAGGCCCTCGGGGAGGGGTGACACTGAAGCTTTCTTT
CDR3aa: CASRPSGRGDTEAFF
abundance: once
v_gene: TRBV7-9
d_gene: .
j_gene: TRBJ1-1

CDR3nt: TGCGCCAGCAGCCAAGGGGGGACCCGGGGGGATACGCAGTATTTT
CDR3aa: CASSQGGTRGDTQYF
abundance: few
v_gene: TRBV4-1
d_gene: .
j_gene: TRBJ2-3

CDR3nt: TGTGCCAGCAGCTTTCCCCCAAGCGGGGTTAAGGATACGCAGTATTTT
CDR3aa: CASSFPPSGVKDTQYF
abundance: .
v_gene: TRBV7-2
d_gene: TRBD2
j_gene: TRBJ2-3

CDR3nt: TGTGCCAGCAGCCAAGAAGGCGTACAGAGTGAGCAGTTCTTC
CDR3aa: CASSQEGVQSEQFF
abundance: few
v_gene: TRBV3-1
d_gene: .
j_gene: TRBJ2-1

CDR3nt: TGTGCCAGCAGACTTGGACTAGCTGTCGATACGCAGTATTTT
CDR3aa: CASRLGLAVDTQYF
abundance: .
v_gene: TRBV12-3/TRBV12-4
d_gene: TRBD2
j_gene: TRBJ2-3

CDR3nt: TGTGTCTGCAGCCCGGGGAGGGGGGCTAGTTCCCAAGAGACCCAGTACTTC
CDR3aa: CVCSPGRGASSQETQYF
abundance: .
v_gene: TRBV12-3/TRBV12-4
d_gene: .
j_gene: TRBJ2-5

CDR3nt: TGCAGCGTTGAAAGTTGGGGTGGAGACTATGGCTACACCTTC
CDR3aa: CSVESWGGDYGYTF
abundance: .
v_gene: TRBV29-1
d_gene: .
j_gene: TRBJ1-2

CDR3nt: TGTGCCAGCAGCCCGACAACGGGGGGCCGATGGGAGACCCAGTACTTC
CDR3aa: CASSPTTGGRWETQYF
abundance: .
v_gene: TRBV7-2
d_gene: .
j_gene: TRBJ2-5

CDR3nt: TGTGCCAGCTCACCCAGACAGACGTCTAACTATGGCTACACCTTC
CDR3aa: CASSPRQTSNYGYTF
abundance: .
v_gene: TRBV18
d_gene: .
j_gene: TRBJ1-2

CDR3nt: TGCAGTGCTAGAGGGGGCAGGGCCGGTTCACCCCTCCACTTT
CDR3aa: CSARGGRAGSPLHF
abundance: few
v_gene: TRBV20-1
d_gene: .
j_gene: TRBJ1-6

CDR3nt: TGTGCCAGCAGTTGGGACAGGGAAATGGGCACTGAAGCTTTCTTT
CDR3aa: CASSWDREMGTEAFF
abundance: .
v_gene: TRBV12-3/TRBV12-4
d_gene: TRBD1
j_gene: TRBJ1-1

CDR3nt: TGTGCCACCAGTGATTTCTTTCTGGTGGCGGACGCTAGCACAGATACGCAGTATTTT
CDR3aa: CATSDFFLVADASTDTQYF
abundance: .
v_gene: TRBV24-1
d_gene: .
j_gene: TRBJ2-3

CDR3nt: TGCGCCAGCAGCTTGGACAGGGGGCCCGGGGAGCTGTTTTTT
CDR3aa: CASSLDRGPGELFF
abundance: .
v_gene: TRBV5-1
d_gene: TRBD1
j_gene: TRBJ2-2

CDR3nt: TGCGCCAGCGCTTTCCCGGTGGGGGCGGGGGGCAAGAACACCGGGGAGCTGTTTTTT
CDR3aa: CASAFPVGAGGKNTGELFF
abundance: once
v_gene: TRBV10-2
d_gene: TRBD2
j_gene: TRBJ2-2

CDR3nt: TGTGCCAGCCGTGAGGAAATGCAAGGGACCCAGTACTTC
CDR3aa: CASREEMQGTQYF
abundance: .
v_gene: TRBV6-2/TRBV6-3
d_gene: .
j_gene: TRBJ2-5

CDR3nt: TGTGCCAGCAGTGAAGTAGGTCCTACCCCCAATGAGCAGTTCTTC
CDR3aa: CASSEVGPTPNEQFF
abundance: .
v_gene: TRBV2
d_gene: .
j_gene: TRBJ2-1

CDR3nt: TGCAGCGTTGCCTCAGGTCGACATGAGCAGTACTTC
CDR3aa: CSVASGRHEQYF
abundance: once
v_gene: TRBV29-1
d_gene: .
j_gene: TRBJ2-5

CDR3nt: TGTGCCATCAGTGTTGGCGGAAATTCACCCCTCCACTTT
CDR3aa: CAISVGGNSPLHF
abundance: many
v_gene: TRBV10-3
d_gene: .
j_gene: TRBJ1-6

CDR3nt: TGCAGTGCTAGTAAACCCCGGGGAATGGGCGATGGGGAGACCCAGTACTTC
CDR3aa: CSASKPRGMGDGETQYF
abundance: .
v_gene: TRBV20-1
d_gene: .
j_gene: TRBJ2-5

CDR3nt: TGCAGTGCTCCCTTTAACAACGGGGGCTACAATGAGCAGTTCTTC
CDR3aa: CSAPFNNGGYNEQFF
abundance: .
v_gene: TRBV20-1
d_gene: .
j_gene: TRBJ2-1

CDR3nt: TGTGCCAGCAGTTGGGAAGGCAATCAGCCCCAGCATTTT
CDR3aa: CASSWEGNQPQHF
abundance: .
v_gene: TRBV6-6
d_gene: .
j_gene: TRBJ1-5

CDR3nt: TGTGCCAGCAGTAGATCGGGACAGGCCTATGGCTACACCTTC
CDR3aa: CASSRSGQAYGYTF
abundance: few
v_gene: TRBV6-6
d_gene: TRBD1
j_gene: TRBJ1-2

CDR3nt: TGTGCCAGCAGCTTACAGGGACTAGCGGGATACAATGAGCAGTTCTTC
CDR3aa: CASSLQGLAGYNEQFF
abundance: .
v_gene: TRBV7-9
d_gene: TRBD2
j_gene: TRBJ2-1

CDR3nt: TGTGCCAGCAGTGTAAGGGACAGCCAAGAGACCCAGTACTTC
CDR3aa: CASSVRDSQETQYF
abundance: .
v_gene: TRBV6-1
d_gene: TRBD1
j_gene: TRBJ2-5

CDR3nt: TGTGCCAGCAGGGCAAGCGCTACGGAGACCCAGTACTTC
CDR3aa: CASRASATETQYF
abundance: .
v_gene: TRBV2
d_gene: .
j_gene: TRBJ2-5

CDR3nt: TGTGCCAGCAGCGTACAGGTAGCAAGCTCCTACAATGAGCAGTTCTTC
CDR3aa: CASSVQVASSYNEQFF
abundance: .
v_gene: TRBV7-2
d_gene: .
j_gene: TRBJ2-1

CDR3nt: TGTGCCAGCAGCCAAAGCGAACCCCGACAGGGGCGGCAGTTCTTC
CDR3aa: CASSQSEPRQGRQFF
abundance: .
v_gene: TRBV4-2
d_gene: TRBD1
j_gene: TRBJ2-1

CDR3nt: TGTGCCAGCAGTTACCAAGGGTTACGTGGCTACACCTTC
CDR3aa: CASSYQGLRGYTF
abundance: .
v_gene: TRBV6-2/TRBV6-3
d_gene: .
j_gene: TRBJ1-2

CDR3nt: TGTGCCAGCAGCGGCAGATGGACTAGCGGGCCCGAGCAGTACTTC
CDR3aa: CASSGRWTSGPEQYF
abundance: .
v_gene: TRBV11-2
d_gene: TRBD2
j_gene: TRBJ2-7

CDR3nt: TGTGCCAGCAGGGACAAAGGGGGGCGCGGGACCCAGTACTTC
CDR3aa: CASRDKGGRGTQYF
abundance: .
v_gene: TRBV6-5
d_gene: .
j_gene: TRBJ2-5

CDR3nt: TGTGCTAGTGGTTTCGGTTGGAGCGAGCAGTACTTC
CDR3aa: CASGFGWSEQYF
abundance: .
v_gene: TRBV12-5
d_gene: .
j_gene: TRBJ2-7

CDR3nt: TGCGCCAGCAGCCACCTCGACAGTCGGGAGACCCAGTACTTC
CDR3aa: CASSHLDSRETQYF
abundance: .
v_gene: TRBV4-1
d_gene: .
j_gene: TRBJ2-5

CDR3nt: TGTGCCATCAGTGAATTTTCCGACTTAGGAGGGACCCAGTACTTC
CDR3aa: CAISEFSDLGGTQYF
abundance: few
v_gene: TRBV10-3
d_gene: .
j_gene: TRBJ2-5

CDR3nt: TGTGCCAGCAGCATGGGACAGGGCATGGGGGAGACCCAGTACTTC
CDR3aa: CASSMGQGMGETQYF
abundance: few
v_gene: TRBV3-1
d_gene: TRBD1
j_gene: TRBJ2-5

CDR3nt: TGCGCCAGCAGCCCGAGGCGTAATGAAAAACTGTTTTTT
CDR3aa: CASSPRRNEKLFF
abundance: .
v_gene: TRBV5-1
d_gene: .
j_gene: TRBJ1-4

CDR3nt: TGTGCCAGCAGTTACAAGGTTCGAGGGGGCGGGCAAGAGACCCAGTACTTC
CDR3aa: CASSYKVRGGGQETQYF
abundance: .
v_gene: TRBV6-2/TRBV6-3
d_gene: TRBD1
j_gene: TRBJ2-5

CDR3nt: TGTGCCAGCAGCGTAGCGTCGGGGGGCAGCTACACCTTC
CDR3aa: CASSVASGGSYTF
abundance: .
v_gene: TRBV9
d_gene: .
j_gene: TRBJ1-2

CDR3nt: TGTGCCAGCAGCTTAGCGGGACAGGGTTTTCGGAACACTGAAGCTTTCTTT
CDR3aa: CASSLAGQGFRNTEAFF
abundance: .
v_gene: TRBV7-2
d_gene: TRBD1
j_gene: TRBJ1-1

CDR3nt: TGTGCCAGCAGAACGACAGGGGCGGAGACCCAGTACTTC
CDR3aa: CASRTTGAETQYF
abundance: .
v_gene: TRBV6-5
d_gene: TRBD1
j_gene: TRBJ2-5

CDR3nt: TGTGCCAGCGGCGAGGGACTGGAAGAGACCCAGTACTTC
CDR3aa: CASGEGLEETQYF
abundance: .
v_gene: TRBV7-7
d_gene: .
j_gene: TRBJ2-5